A selection of T cell receptor beta chains follows, all from one sample in a study of cytomegalovirus exposure and HLA in healthy donors. The protocol was immunoSEQ multiplex PCR, while the TCRdb copy is restricted to in-frame clones and leaves out a portion. The data show 60,000 or so clones, approximately 77% seen once. Sequences were obtained from PBMCs. These receptors came from a woman between 35 and 50 years old in good health and CMV-seropositive. The CDR3 runs from the conserved cysteine through the conserved F or W. D genes are given only for firm matches.

>TRBV7-9|-
CASSLRVSEAGDNYGYTF
>TRBV10-3|TRBD2
CAISDGGGAVTGELFF
>TRBV6-6|TRBD1
CASRGQGSTYEQYF
>TRBV27|-
CASAASSYNEQFF
>TRBV18|-
CASSPEQGFILEQYF
>TRBV5-6|TRBD1
CASSLRTGSTDTQYF
>TRBV21-1|-
CASSKDRRGGQADTQYF
>TRBV4-3|TRBD1
CASSQDHRGDGELFF
>TRBV6-5|TRBD1
CASSTTGNQETQYF
>TRBV19|-
CASSTSGPGELFF
>TRBV6-5|TRBD1
CASSQDRNYEQYF
>TRBV27|TRBD2
CASSLRLAGWGTDTQYF
>TRBV30|-
CAWSWAGHGYTF
>TRBV6-1|TRBD2
CASSELAGGNNEQFF
>TRBV6-6|TRBD1
CASSPLPRQGLRQYF
>TRBV5-5|-
CASSSRHNGQETQYF
>TRBV4-3|-
CASSQEGGKGNHNSPLHF
>TRBV7-9|-
CASTSGRGYTF
>TRBV14|TRBD1
CASSRTRDSQAFF
>TRBV10-2|-
CASRRQDASTDTQYF
>TRBV19|TRBD1
CATYSGTGAYEQYF
>TRBV28|TRBD1
CASRQGNSGNTIYF
>TRBV4-3|TRBD1
CASSQGDRAQYEQYF
>TRBV9|-
CASSPHGGDYGYTF
>TRBV10-1|TRBD1
CASSEFGQGWQETQYF
>TRBV6-1|-
CASSDGETQLYTF
>TRBV4-2|-
CASSQDVDSSYEQYF